These T cell receptor beta chains were read from a single sample in a study of human T cells and chemical hapten exposure. TCRdb fed the RACE reads into MiXCR, producing one record per CDR3 protein. The table records about 96,000 distinct CDR3 sequences, 9% to 9.5% of them present only once. The sample here was whole blood, taken in connection with sensitization to the hapten diphenylcyclopropenone (DPC). The receptors shown here come from a woman aged 40 to 50 with alopecia areata. Some clones in this sample may be carry-over from other donors' samples. Both conserved end residues are part of each CDR3. Each record gives: clone size, D gene, V gene, CDR3 length, J gene, CDR3 DNA, CDR3 protein. A D gene is named only where the DNA matches it firmly. The size of a clone is reported for some rows only, either as once, few or many, or as a class for expanded clones.

abundance: .
d_gene: .
v_gene: TRBV7-2
len: 13
j_gene: TRBJ2-3
CDR3nt: TGTGCCAGCAGCTTGGCACAACCAGATACGCAGTATTTT
CDR3aa: CASSLAQPDTQYF

abundance: few
d_gene: .
v_gene: TRBV28
len: 17
j_gene: TRBJ1-2
CDR3nt: TGTGCCAGCAGTTCCCCCGGTGGGGGGGGCGAGACCTATGGCTACACCTTC
CDR3aa: CASSSPGGGGETYGYTF

abundance: .
d_gene: .
v_gene: TRBV7-2
len: 14
j_gene: TRBJ2-2
CDR3nt: TGTGCCAGCAGCTTAGTGTCCGGGGCCGGGGAGCTGTTTTTT
CDR3aa: CASSLVSGAGELFF

abundance: many
d_gene: TRBD1
v_gene: TRBV18
len: 15
j_gene: TRBJ2-5
CDR3nt: TGTGCCAGCTCACCTATCCAACAGGGGGCGGAGACCCAGTACTTC
CDR3aa: CASSPIQQGAETQYF

abundance: many
d_gene: TRBD1
v_gene: TRBV29-1
len: 13
j_gene: TRBJ2-3
CDR3nt: TGCAGCGTTGGGACAGGGCCCACAGATACGCAGTATTTT
CDR3aa: CSVGTGPTDTQYF

abundance: many
d_gene: TRBD2
v_gene: TRBV6-6
len: 13
j_gene: TRBJ2-1
CDR3nt: TGTGCCACCGGACTAGCGGGAGGGGCTGAGCAGTTCTTC
CDR3aa: CATGLAGGAEQFF

abundance: many
d_gene: .
v_gene: TRBV11-1
len: 12
j_gene: TRBJ2-7
CDR3nt: TGTGCCAGCAGCTTACACCCCTACGAGCAGTACTTC
CDR3aa: CASSLHPYEQYF

abundance: many
d_gene: TRBD1
v_gene: TRBV28
len: 14
j_gene: TRBJ1-2
CDR3nt: TGTGCCAGCAGTTTCTCAACAGGGGGCGACGGCTACACCTTC
CDR3aa: CASSFSTGGDGYTF

abundance: many
d_gene: .
v_gene: TRBV28
len: 12
j_gene: TRBJ1-1
CDR3nt: TGTGCCAGCAGCCCCACCACGCAGGAGGCTTTCTTT
CDR3aa: CASSPTTQEAFF

abundance: many
d_gene: .
v_gene: TRBV3-1
len: 15
j_gene: TRBJ2-7
CDR3nt: TGTGCCAGCAGCCAAGACCTAATTGGCGGAGGCGAGCAGTACTTC
CDR3aa: CASSQDLIGGGEQYF

abundance: many
d_gene: .
v_gene: TRBV27
len: 16
j_gene: TRBJ2-7
CDR3nt: TGTGCCAGCAGTTTAGGGCGGAGCCCAGGAGGCGACGAGCAGTACTTC
CDR3aa: CASSLGRSPGGDEQYF

abundance: .
d_gene: .
v_gene: TRBV29-1
len: 13
j_gene: TRBJ2-3
CDR3nt: TGCAGCGTTGAAATCAGGGCCCCAGATACGCAGTATTTT
CDR3aa: CSVEIRAPDTQYF

abundance: many
d_gene: .
v_gene: TRBV29-1
len: 12
j_gene: TRBJ1-1
CDR3nt: TGCAGCGTTTCAGGGACGAACACTGAAGCTTTCTTT
CDR3aa: CSVSGTNTEAFF

abundance: .
d_gene: .
v_gene: TRBV6-2/TRBV6-3
len: 14
j_gene: TRBJ2-5
CDR3nt: TGTGCCAGCAGTTACGGTGGCAGGGTGGAGACCCAGTACTTC
CDR3aa: CASSYGGRVETQYF

abundance: .
d_gene: TRBD1
v_gene: TRBV29-1
len: 12
j_gene: TRBJ1-1
CDR3nt: TGCAGCGCCCAGGGGGTCGGCACTGAAGCTTTCTTT
CDR3aa: CSAQGVGTEAFF

abundance: few
d_gene: TRBD1
v_gene: TRBV20-1
len: 13
j_gene: TRBJ2-7
CDR3nt: TGCAGTGTCGGGGGGACAGGGGTAATCGAGCAGTACTTC
CDR3aa: CSVGGTGVIEQYF

abundance: .
d_gene: TRBD2
v_gene: TRBV4-1
len: 15
j_gene: TRBJ2-7
CDR3nt: TGCGCCAGCAGCCAGACCGGGACTAGTTTCCACGAGCAGTACTTC
CDR3aa: CASSQTGTSFHEQYF

abundance: few
d_gene: .
v_gene: TRBV7-8
len: 12
j_gene: TRBJ1-4
CDR3nt: TGTGCCAGCAGCTCTGGGAGTAAAAAACTGTTTTTT
CDR3aa: CASSSGSKKLFF

abundance: .
d_gene: TRBD1
v_gene: TRBV6-5
len: 15
j_gene: TRBJ1-2
CDR3nt: TGTGCCAGCAGTTACGCACGGACAGGGACTCATGGCTACACCTTC
CDR3aa: CASSYARTGTHGYTF

abundance: .
d_gene: TRBD2
v_gene: TRBV27
len: 14
j_gene: TRBJ2-7
CDR3nt: TGTGCCAGCAGGCAAGGCGGGAGGCAGAACGAGCAGTACTTC
CDR3aa: CASRQGGRQNEQYF

abundance: few
d_gene: .
v_gene: TRBV5-1
len: 16
j_gene: TRBJ2-3
CDR3nt: TGCGCCAGCAGCTTGGATATCGACAGCGGGACAGATACGCAGTATTTT
CDR3aa: CASSLDIDSGTDTQYF

abundance: many
d_gene: TRBD2
v_gene: TRBV24-1
len: 13
j_gene: TRBJ2-1
CDR3nt: TGTGCCACCAGGACTAGCGGGAGTAATGAGCAGTTCTTC
CDR3aa: CATRTSGSNEQFF

abundance: few
d_gene: .
v_gene: TRBV27
len: 14
j_gene: TRBJ2-7
CDR3nt: TGTGCCAGCAACAAACAAGGGTCCTCCTACGAGCAGTACTTC
CDR3aa: CASNKQGSSYEQYF

abundance: many
d_gene: TRBD2
v_gene: TRBV25-1
len: 17
j_gene: TRBJ2-4
CDR3nt: TGTGCCAGCAGTGCCGGCGGGGCGGGAGTGACCAAAAACATTCAGTACTTC
CDR3aa: CASSAGGAGVTKNIQYF

abundance: many
d_gene: .
v_gene: TRBV6-2/TRBV6-3
len: 12
j_gene: TRBJ2-2
CDR3nt: TGTGCCAGCAGTCGGACATACCGGGAGCTGTTTTTT
CDR3aa: CASSRTYRELFF

abundance: many
d_gene: .
v_gene: TRBV29-1
len: 14
j_gene: TRBJ1-2
CDR3nt: TGCAGCGTTACAGACGGGCCAAGGGGCTATGGCTACACCTTC
CDR3aa: CSVTDGPRGYGYTF

abundance: .
d_gene: .
v_gene: TRBV6-2/TRBV6-3
len: 18
j_gene: TRBJ2-2
CDR3nt: TGTGCCAGCAGTTACTCGAGGGCGGTAGCGGCCAACACCGGGGAGCTGTTTTTT
CDR3aa: CASSYSRAVAANTGELFF

abundance: .
d_gene: TRBD1
v_gene: TRBV2
len: 14
j_gene: TRBJ1-5
CDR3nt: TGTGCCAGCAGTGAAAACAGGGGGCAACAGCCCCAGCATTTT
CDR3aa: CASSENRGQQPQHF

abundance: many
d_gene: .
v_gene: TRBV30
len: 11
j_gene: TRBJ2-1
CDR3nt: TGTGCCTGGAGTCCTTCCAGTGAGCAGTTCTTC
CDR3aa: CAWSPSSEQFF

abundance: few
d_gene: .
v_gene: TRBV28
len: 16
j_gene: TRBJ2-7
CDR3nt: TGTGCCAGCAGTACCCCTAACGCGGTATATTTCTACGAGCAGTACTTC
CDR3aa: CASSTPNAVYFYEQYF

abundance: .
d_gene: .
v_gene: TRBV9
len: 15
j_gene: TRBJ1-6
CDR3nt: TGTGCCAGCAGCGTAGGGGGGGCTTATAATTCACCCCTCCACTTT
CDR3aa: CASSVGGAYNSPLHF

abundance: .
d_gene: .
v_gene: TRBV6-6
len: 13
j_gene: TRBJ1-1
CDR3nt: TGTGCCAGCAGTTATATGACGAACACTGAAGCTTTCTTT
CDR3aa: CASSYMTNTEAFF

abundance: .
d_gene: .
v_gene: TRBV3-1
len: 14
j_gene: TRBJ2-5
CDR3nt: TGTGCCAGCAGTCAACTGGGGGTCGGAGAGACCCAGTACTTC
CDR3aa: CASSQLGVGETQYF

abundance: few
d_gene: TRBD2
v_gene: TRBV2
len: 19
j_gene: TRBJ2-3
CDR3nt: TGTGCCAGCAGTCCATCCGGGACTAGCGGGAGGGCCAGCACAGATACGCAGTATTTT
CDR3aa: CASSPSGTSGRASTDTQYF

abundance: .
d_gene: TRBD2
v_gene: TRBV4-3
len: 16
j_gene: TRBJ2-7
CDR3nt: TGCGCCAGCAGCCAAGCGACTAGCGGGAGTCTCCACGAGCAGTACTTC
CDR3aa: CASSQATSGSLHEQYF

abundance: many
d_gene: TRBD2
v_gene: TRBV11-3
len: 18
j_gene: TRBJ2-2
CDR3nt: TGTGCCAGCAGCTTTGGCGGGAGGCCGTCGTACGACACCGGGGAGCTGTTTTTT
CDR3aa: CASSFGGRPSYDTGELFF

abundance: .
d_gene: .
v_gene: TRBV12-3/TRBV12-4
len: 13
j_gene: TRBJ1-1
CDR3nt: TGTGCCAGCAGTAATTCAGGGGAAGCTGAAGCTTTCTTT
CDR3aa: CASSNSGEAEAFF

abundance: .
d_gene: .
v_gene: TRBV29-1
len: 13
j_gene: TRBJ2-7
CDR3nt: TGCAGCGTCGGAGACACCGGGAATTTGGGTCTGTACTTC
CDR3aa: CSVGDTGNLGLYF

abundance: many
d_gene: .
v_gene: TRBV29-1
len: 13
j_gene: TRBJ2-4
CDR3nt: TGCAGCGTTGAAGGGGTAGCCAAAAACATTCAGTACTTC
CDR3aa: CSVEGVAKNIQYF

abundance: many
d_gene: TRBD1
v_gene: TRBV29-1
len: 13
j_gene: TRBJ2-7
CDR3nt: TGCAGCGTGAGGACAGGGGAGTCCTACGAGCAGTACTTC
CDR3aa: CSVRTGESYEQYF

abundance: .
d_gene: .
v_gene: TRBV19
len: 12
j_gene: TRBJ1-4
CDR3nt: TGTGCCAGTAGCGGGTTCGACGGAAAACTGTTTTTT
CDR3aa: CASSGFDGKLFF

abundance: .
d_gene: TRBD2
v_gene: TRBV29-1
len: 14
j_gene: TRBJ2-7
CDR3nt: TGCAGCGTGGAGGGACTAGCGGGAGACTACGAGCAGTACTTC
CDR3aa: CSVEGLAGDYEQYF

abundance: few
d_gene: .
v_gene: TRBV9
len: 14
j_gene: TRBJ2-7
CDR3nt: TGTGCCAGCAGCGTAGACGGCTGGGGCTACGAGCAGTACTTC
CDR3aa: CASSVDGWGYEQYF

abundance: few
d_gene: TRBD1
v_gene: TRBV28
len: 14
j_gene: TRBJ1-2
CDR3nt: TGTGCCAGCAGTTCTCCGGGACAGGGTAAAGGCTACACCTTC
CDR3aa: CASSSPGQGKGYTF

abundance: few
d_gene: .
v_gene: TRBV7-2
len: 14
j_gene: TRBJ2-5
CDR3nt: TGTGCCAGCAGCAGAAGGGCAAGGCAAGAGACCCAGTACTTC
CDR3aa: CASSRRARQETQYF

abundance: many
d_gene: .
v_gene: TRBV28
len: 11
j_gene: TRBJ2-7
CDR3nt: TGTGCCAGCAGTTCTTTCTACGAGCAGTACTTC
CDR3aa: CASSSFYEQYF

abundance: .
d_gene: .
v_gene: TRBV12-3/TRBV12-4
len: 15
j_gene: TRBJ2-7
CDR3nt: TGTGCCAGCAGTTTAACCCAAACGGGGACCTACGAGCAGTACTTC
CDR3aa: CASSLTQTGTYEQYF